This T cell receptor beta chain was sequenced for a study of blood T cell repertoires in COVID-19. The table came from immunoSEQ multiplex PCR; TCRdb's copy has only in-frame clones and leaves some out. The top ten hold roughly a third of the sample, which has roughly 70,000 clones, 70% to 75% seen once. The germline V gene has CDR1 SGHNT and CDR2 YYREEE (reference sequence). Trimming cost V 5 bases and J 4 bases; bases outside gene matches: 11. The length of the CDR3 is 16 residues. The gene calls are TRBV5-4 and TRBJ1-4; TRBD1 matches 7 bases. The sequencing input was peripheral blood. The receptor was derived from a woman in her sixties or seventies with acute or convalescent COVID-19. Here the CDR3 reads CASSPSTGQLNEKLFF. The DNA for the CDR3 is TGTGCCAGCAGTCCGTCTACGGGACAGCTTAATGAAAAACTGTTTTTT.